This T cell receptor (beta chain) was captured by sequencing in a study of T-cell reconstitution after alpha-beta-depleted transplantation in children. General study findings and limits: By one year post-transplant, T-cell counts and diversity largely arose from T cells that were newly produced. Surviving recipient T cells and thymic progenitors produced the high day-60 TCRbeta diversity seen in some patients. Several hundred expanded graft clones reportedly were the source of alpha-beta T cells about two months after transplant.

Germline loops: CDR1 SEHNR, CDR2 FQNEAQ (reference sequence). This CDR3 is 12 amino acids long. The ends were cut back, 6 bases at V and 1 base at J, with 4 bases in the middle. This sample's TCRbeta library carried unique molecular identifier barcodes. TCRdb re-analysed the PCR reads in MiXCR, keeping a single row per CDR3 protein. The table lists approximately 650,000 distinct CDR3 sequences, approximately 14% of them singletons. This clonotype appeared many times. Its target is unknown. The clonotype was recovered from a girl aged 2 to 10 with congenital amegakaryocytic thrombocytopenia, due to receive a stem cell transplant. The specimen comprised PBMCs, sampled before TCRalphabeta/CD19-depleted stem cell transplant. V and J are TRBV7-9 and TRBJ1-5; D unclear. The CDR3: CASSLSNQPQHF. The CDR3 bases are TGTGCCAGCAGTTTAAGCAATCAGCCCCAGCATTTT.